One sample yielded the 3 T cell receptor beta chains listed below, sequenced in a study of T cells after yellow fever vaccination. TCRdb fed the 5' RACE reads into MiXCR, producing one record per CDR3 protein. The data hold a few hundred thousand distinct CDR3 sequences, with about 15% observed a single time. The sample consisted of PBMCs, taken 5 days after the first yellow fever vaccination. All receptors come from a young man who received the YFV17D yellow fever vaccine.

This clonotype was found a few times. The V gene is TRBV19, the J gene TRBJ2-3, with 8 bases aligning to TRBD2. The CDR3 extends over 14 amino acids. Germline lookup yields CDR1 LNHDA and CDR2 SQIVND (reference sequence). With 4 bases clipped from V and 11 bases from J, the junction kept 11 bases outside the gene matches. Written as DNA, the CDR3 is TGTGCCAGTAGTAATGGCGGGGGGCCTTATATGCAGTATTTT. Amino acids: CASSNGGGPYMQYF.

This chain joins TRBV30 and TRBJ1-2; TRBD1 is a possible D gene (5 bases). The CDR3 length is 14 residues. With 4 bases removed from V and 4 bases from J, the gap between germline ends came to 16 bases. Germline loops: CDR1 GTSNPN, CDR2 SVGIG (reference sequence). The DNA of the CDR3 is TGTGCCTGGACCTCGGGACCCTTGGGCTATGGCTACACCTTC. It translates to CAWTSGPLGYGYTF.

This clonotype was seen a few times. The chain employs TRBV4-1 and TRBJ1-2; D is undetermined. Trimming cost V 0 bases and J 3 bases, with 14 bases left between them. The CDR3 is 16 amino acids. Germline assignment: CDR1 MGHRA and CDR2 YSYEKL. The CDR3: CASSQDGADWDYGYTF. The CDR3 region has the DNA TGCGCCAGCAGCCAAGACGGAGCAGACTGGGACTATGGCTACACCTTC.